Following are 20 T cell receptor beta chains from one sample sequenced in a study of graft-versus-host responses after intestinal transplantation. The data were produced by immunoSEQ multiplex PCR, yet TCRdb's version contains in-frame clones alone and is incomplete. The data contain about 51,000 clones, about 95% of them seen just once; the ten biggest clones take up 0.2% to 0.25%. No antigen has been identified for these receptors. The material sequenced was unstimulated CD8+ T cells sorted from spleen or lymph node cells, taken before transplant. These receptors were collected from a human donor who was the organ donor for an intestinal transplant.

The chain carries TRBV6-5 and TRBJ1-2; no firm D call. CDR1 MNHEY and CDR2 SVGAGI come from the germline V gene. V shed 2 bases and J shed 4 bases, with 17 bases lying between them. The CDR3 is 16 residues long. CDR3 sequence (DNA): TGTGCCAGCAGTTACACCGAGCCCGGACCGACCTATGGCTACACCTTC. The encoded protein is CASSYTEPGPTYGYTF.

This chain links TRBV28 with TRBJ2-5, with 14 bases aligning to TRBD2. The CDR3 length is 18 residues. V lost 5 bases and J lost 2; bases outside the gene matches: 10. CDR1 and CDR2 (germline): MDHEN, SYDVKM. The DNA of the CDR3 is TGTGCCAGCAGTCCGACGGGACTAGCGGGGGCGTATCAAGAGACCCAGTACTTC. Protein sequence: CASSPTGLAGAYQETQYF.

This rearrangement joins TRBV27 to TRBJ2-7; 7 nucleotides line up with TRBD1. Germline V gene lookup returns CDR1 MNHEY and CDR2 SMNVEV (reference sequence). The CDR3 is made up of 16 amino acids. Losses at the gene ends were 8 bases for V and 0 bases for J; bases not matched to a gene: 13. The chain's CDR3 is CASAPLRAGGSYEQYF. For the CDR3, the DNA is TGTGCCAGCGCCCCGCTTCGGGCAGGGGGCTCCTACGAGCAGTACTTC.

The chain recombines TRBV9 with TRBJ2-2; 9 bases are shared with TRBD1. Germline lookup yields CDR1 SGDLS and CDR2 YYNGEE. This CDR3 contains 15 residues. V trimming: 4 bases; J trimming: 5 bases; junction bases outside the gene matches: 6. The CDR3 spells CASSSQGAGTGELFF. CDR3 bases: TGTGCCAGCAGCTCACAGGGGGCGGGGACCGGGGAGCTGTTTTTT.

In this sample, this clone turned up once. The chain's CDR3 is CAANSREENYNEQFF. CDR3 DNA sequence: TGTGCCGCCAATTCACGGGAGGAGAACTACAATGAGCAGTTCTTC. This chain joins TRBV10-3 and TRBJ2-1; 7 nucleotides align to TRBD2. Germline-derived CDR1 and CDR2 are ENHRY and SYGVKD. This CDR3 comprises 15 residues. Germline trimming cut 11 bases from V and 3 bases from J; bases unmatched to any gene: 13.

This sequence joins TRBV18 and TRBJ1-1; TRBD1 matches at 8 bases. The CDR3 sequence is 16 residues long. Germline CDR1 and CDR2: KGHSH and LQKENI. Trimming took 3 bases from V and 2 from J; bases not matched to a gene: 8. CDR3 nucleotides: TGTGCCAGCTCACCTCGGGCAGGGGGCTTTAACACTGAAGCTTTCTTT. This sequence encodes CASSPRAGGFNTEAFF.

The gene calls are TRBV10-1 and TRBJ1-2; D call uncertain. Germline lookup yields CDR1 WNHNN and CDR2 SYGVQD (reference sequence). This CDR3 is 15 amino acids long. The CDR3 DNA sequence: TGCCCGGCCATGTGGCATCAAGGAGCTAACTATGGCTACACCTTC. This sequence encodes CPAMWHQGANYGYTF.

The chain employs TRBV18 and TRBJ1-1, with a weak D call TRBD1 (5 bases). The germline V gene has CDR1 KGHSH and CDR2 LQKENI. This CDR3 has 14 amino acids. V lost 3 bases and J 2 bases, leaving 10 bases between the germline ends. Here the CDR3 reads CASSPVGGNTEAFF. In nucleotides, the CDR3 is TGTGCCAGCTCACCCGTTGGGGGAAACACTGAAGCTTTCTTT.

The chain is built from TRBV11-3 and TRBJ1-1; unclear D gene. V was clipped by 3 bases and J by 1 base, with 6 bases between them. The germline V gene encodes CDR1 SGHNT and CDR2 YENEEA. The CDR3 spans 13 residues. The CDR3: CASSLSPNTEAFF. The CDR3 DNA is TGTGCCAGCAGCTTGAGCCCGAACACTGAAGCTTTCTTT.

The CDR3 is CASSSEVPEQYF. The CDR3, as DNA: TGTGCCAGCAGTTCGGAAGTCCCGGAGCAGTACTTC. The chain uses TRBV28 and TRBJ2-7; D unclear. This CDR3 region has 12 residues. The germline gives CDR1 MDHEN, CDR2 SYDVKM. With 4 bases removed from V and 7 bases from J, the gap between germline ends came to 11 bases.

The J gene is TRBJ2-7, the V gene TRBV4-2, with no clear D. Trimming shortened V by 1 base and J by 4 bases, and 17 bases separated the two germline ends. The CDR3 extends over 16 amino acids. Germline V gene data show CDR1 as LGHNA and CDR2 as YNFKEQ. The CDR3 sequence is CASSQVWTDFQYEQYF. DNA of the CDR3: TGTGCCAGCAGCCAAGTTTGGACGGATTTCCAATACGAGCAGTACTTC.

The V gene is TRBV7-2, the J gene TRBJ2-1; 8 nucleotides agree with TRBD2. J gave up 2 bases and V 5 bases, and 8 bases lay outside the gene matches. CDR3 length equals 16 residues. Per germline, CDR1 SGHTA and CDR2 FQGNSA. The CDR3 region has the DNA TGTGCCAGCAGCCCCTCAGGGCGGGGGGCCTACAATGAGCAGTTCTTC. Its protein product is CASSPSGRGAYNEQFF.

This clone appeared a single time. The rearrangement links TRBV4-1 to TRBJ1-1; D call uncertain. V gave up 0 bases and J gave up 0 bases, with 11 bases separating them. CDR1 is MGHRA and CDR2 is YSYEKL in the germline V gene. This CDR3 has 16 amino acids. The CDR3 region is CASSQDGEGVNTEAFF. The CDR3 coding sequence is TGCGCCAGCAGCCAAGATGGTGAGGGAGTGAACACTGAAGCTTTCTTT.

V and J are TRBV6-5 and TRBJ1-3, with 7 positions matching TRBD1. With V trimmed by 5 bases and J by 0 bases, 1 base remained unmatched. This CDR3 is 14 amino acids long. Germline loops: CDR1 MNHEY, CDR2 SVGAGI. CDR3 bases: TGTGCCAGCAGTACAGGGGTCTCTGGAAACACCATATATTTT. Translating it yields CASSTGVSGNTIYF.

The rearrangement uses TRBV4-2 and TRBJ2-7; 15 bases match TRBD2. The V gene end was trimmed by 4 bases and the J gene end by 4 bases; junction bases not matched to a gene: 11. This CDR3 region has 18 residues. Per the germline V gene, CDR1 is LGHNA and CDR2 is YNFKEQ. Written as DNA, the CDR3 is TGTGCCAGCAGCCCCGACGGGACTAGCGGGGGGTTCATTTACGAGCAGTACTTC. Protein product: CASSPDGTSGGFIYEQYF.

A word on this clone: One end of the junction fails to match germline, which may point to a read error. The V gene is TRBV4-2, the J gene TRBJ1-1, with D perhaps matching TRBD1 (6 bases). This CDR3 region has 15 residues. The germline gives CDR1 LGHNA, CDR2 YNFKEQ. CDR3 DNA: TGTGCCAGCAGCCAGGTTTTGGGGGGCTCGCCTGAAGCTTCCTTT. Its translation: CASSQVLGGSPEASF.

V and J are TRBV28 and TRBJ1-2; D unresolved. The CDR3 is 15 residues long. CDR1 and CDR2 (germline): MDHEN, SYDVKM. Trimming stripped 5 bases from V and 4 bases from J, with 17 bases between. DNA for the CDR3: TGTGCCAGCAGTCCCAGGACTGTTTCCCCCTATGGCTACACCTTC. It yields the protein CASSPRTVSPYGYTF.

V gene TRBV9 combines with J gene TRBJ2-3, with 10 bases that match TRBD2. Germline V gene sequence: CDR1 SGDLS, CDR2 YYNGEE. This CDR3 comprises 16 residues. Trimming cost V 3 bases and J 2 bases; bases outside gene matches: 6. CDR3 DNA: TGTGCCAGCAGCGACGCTAGCGGGGGACCCACAGATACGCAGTATTTT. This translates into CASSDASGGPTDTQYF.

The chain uses TRBV27 and TRBJ2-1; 10 bases agree with TRBD2. Trimming took 2 bases from V and 9 from J; bases not matched to a gene: 10. Germline V gene lookup returns CDR1 MNHEY and CDR2 SMNVEV (reference sequence). CDR3 size: 16 residues. CDR3 bases: TGTGCCAGCAGTTTAGCCCCGGGACTAGCGTATGTTGAGCAGTTCTTC. It codes for CASSLAPGLAYVEQFF.

About this clone: The missing conserved phenylalanine or tryptophan at the end of this CDR3 makes a read error likely. This sequence joins TRBV11-3 and TRBJ1-1; D is perhaps TRBD1 (5 bases). The ends were cut back, 0 bases at V and 5 bases at J, with 28 bases in the middle. Germline V gene sequence: CDR1 SGHNT, CDR2 YENEEA. The CDR3 loop spans 20 amino acids. This CDR3 is CASSLEGLGQGLTEGTEAFL. DNA for the CDR3: TGTGCCAGCAGCTTAGAAGGGTTAGGGCAGGGCTTGACGGAGGGGACTGAAGCTTTCCTT.